What follows are 26 T cell receptor beta chains derived from one specimen sequenced in a study of blood T cells in healthy people across ages. For the second PCR, which ran for about 6 to 11 cycles, a sample-barcoded 5' primer and a J-beta primer mix were used. TCRdb analysed the 5' RACE reads with MiXCR anew, one entry per CDR3 protein. This table holds 750,000 to 950,000 distinct CDR3 sequences, roughly 24% found once. The data were also submitted as part of a second study, on T cells of mothers and their children.

Sequenced input: blood. The receptor set was obtained from a boy between 10 and 17 years old in good health.

In this sample, this clonotype turned up a few times. The rearrangement links TRBV7-9 to TRBJ2-3; D gene uncertain. Germline V gene sequence: CDR1 SEHNR, CDR2 FQNEAQ (reference sequence). Trimming left V 3 bases short and J 4 bases short, with 8 bases between. The CDR3 consists of 13 residues. DNA of the CDR3: TGTGCCAGCAGCTTCCCCCAGTCAGATACGCAGTATTTT. Translating it yields CASSFPQSDTQYF.

This clonotype was seen more than once but under ten times. V and J are TRBV9 and TRBJ1-1; the D gene is possibly TRBD1 (5 bases). The CDR3 runs to 15 residues. The V gene's germline CDR1 is SGDLS and CDR2 YYNGEE. V lost 4 bases and J 5 bases, leaving 18 bases between the germline ends. The CDR3 region is CASSSIAGGRTEAFF. The CDR3 region has the DNA TGTGCCAGCAGCTCCATCGCGGGGGGAAGGACTGAAGCTTTCTTT. Full variable domain (missing parts from reference TRBV9 and TRBJ1-1): DSGVTQTPKHLITATGQRVTLRCSPRSGDLSVYWYQQSLDQGLQFLIQYYNGEERAKGNILERFSAQQFPDLHSELNLSSLELGDSALYFCASSSIAGGRTEAFFGQGTRLTVV.

The chain uses TRBV5-5 and TRBJ2-3, with no clear D. Germline values: CDR1 SGHKS, CDR2 YYEKEE (reference sequence). V lost 0 bases and J 1 base, leaving 6 bases between the germline ends. This CDR3 is 14 amino acids long. The CDR3 DNA follows: TGTGCCAGCAGCTTGGATCTGTGCACAGATACGCAGTATTTT. Amino acid sequence: CASSLDLCTDTQYF.

The chain recombines TRBV20-1 with TRBJ2-6; D is unclear. The CDR3 is made up of 13 amino acids. Germline V gene data show CDR1 as DFQATT and CDR2 as SNEGSKA (reference sequence). The V and J ends lost 3 bases and 2 bases respectively, with 5 bases between them. CDR3 sequence: CSASPPGANVLTF. CDR3 DNA sequence: TGCAGTGCTAGCCCCCCTGGGGCCAACGTCCTGACTTTC.

This clonotype appeared a few times. Here the CDR3 DNA reads TGTGCCAGCAGTTTAGGGCAGGACCTTAACACCGGGGAGCTGTTTTTT. It translates to CASSLGQDLNTGELFF. The V gene is TRBV12-3 or TRBV12-4, the J gene TRBJ2-2; unclear D gene. V dropped 1 base and J dropped 2 bases, with 11 bases sitting between them. The CDR3 is 16 residues long.

The chain combines TRBV30 with TRBJ2-3; 8 nucleotides align to TRBD1. Looked up from germline, CDR1 is GTSNPN and CDR2 is SVGIG (reference sequence). The CDR3 runs 15 residues. The J segment lost 5 bases and the V segment lost 0 bases, leaving 7 bases of the junction unmatched. The CDR3 protein is CAWSVQGGRIDTQYF. The CDR3 DNA follows: TGTGCCTGGAGTGTACAGGGGGGAAGAATAGATACGCAGTATTTT.

This chain uses TRBV2 with TRBJ2-4; either TRBD1 or TRBD2 may supply D (7 bases each). The CDR3 has 14 residues. V was clipped by 3 bases and J by 7 bases, with 13 bases between them. Germline V gives CDR1 SNHLY, CDR2 FYNNEI. The CDR3 DNA is TGTGCCAGCAGTGAGACAGGGAGGGGGAACATTCAGTACTTC. This encodes CASSETGRGNIQYF.

This sequence joins TRBV2 and TRBJ2-5; 8 positions agree with TRBD2. The DNA end is more similar to TRBJ2-1, so the J call may be wrong. Per germline, CDR1 SNHLY and CDR2 FYNNEI. The CDR3 consists of 14 residues. The CDR3 spells CASSGLAGDNEQFF. The DNA for the CDR3 is TGTGCCAGCAGTGGGCTAGCGGGTGACAATGAGCAGTTCTTC.

Concerning this clonotype: The junction departs from germline at one end; a sequencing error may be responsible. The chain is built from TRBV4-1 and TRBJ2-7; 9 bases agree with TRBD1. The CDR3 extends over 14 amino acids. Per germline, CDR1 MGHRA and CDR2 YSYEKL. As DNA, the CDR3 is TGCGCCAGCAGCCAAGTATCCCGGGACAGGGAGCCGTACTTC. It specifies CASSQVSRDREPYF.

This clonotype was recorded a few times. The chain couples TRBV7-9 to TRBJ2-3; possible D gene TRBD2, 5 bases. This CDR3 has 16 amino acids. The ends were cut back, 4 bases at V and 0 bases at J, with 14 bases in the middle. The germline CDR1 and CDR2 sequences are SEHNR and FQNEAQ (reference sequence). CDR3 nucleotide sequence: TGTGCCAGCAGCTCACAAGGAACGGGGAGCACAGATACGCAGTATTTT. Translated: CASSSQGTGSTDTQYF.

This sequence joins TRBV7-9 and TRBJ2-5; 9 bases are shared with TRBD1. The CDR3 is made up of 14 amino acids. V was pared by 5 bases and J by 3 bases, with 4 bases of the junction left unmatched. CDR1 and CDR2 (germline): SEHNR, FQNEAQ (reference sequence). CDR3 residues: CASSPGTGKETQYF. The CDR3 DNA is TGTGCCAGCAGCCCGGGGACAGGGAAAGAGACCCAGTACTTC. Full variable domain (outside the CDR3, taken from reference TRBV7-9 and TRBJ2-5): DTGVSQNPRHKITKRGQNVTFRCDPISEHNRLYWYRQTLGQGPEFLTYFQNEAQLEKSRLLSDRFSAERPKGSFSTLEIQRTEQGDSAMYLCASSPGTGKETQYFGPGTRLLVL.

The rearrangement uses TRBV5-1 and TRBJ2-1; TRBD1 agrees at 11 bases. Trimming removed 0 bases from V and 3 bases from J; junction bases left unmatched: 2. There are 16 residues in the CDR3. The germline V gene encodes CDR1 SGHRS and CDR2 YFSETQ. The chain's CDR3 is CASSLDGTGGYNEQFF. CDR3 bases: TGCGCCAGCAGCTTGGACGGGACAGGGGGCTACAATGAGCAGTTCTTC.

This clonotype was counted between two and nine times. This chain connects TRBV4-2 to TRBJ2-5; the D gene could be TRBD1 or TRBD2 (5 bases each). The V gene lost 7 bases and the J gene lost 2 bases, with 17 bases spanning the gap. CDR3 length: 15 residues. CDR1 LGHNA and CDR2 YNFKEQ come from the germline V gene. In nucleotides, the CDR3 is TGTGCCAGCACCCATTCTGGGACCGCACAAGAGACCCAGTACTTC. Protein: CASTHSGTAQETQYF.

This clonotype appeared many times. Mismatch with germline at one junction end may stem from a read error. The chain links TRBV4-1 to TRBJ2-5, with 7 positions matching TRBD1. Germline CDR1 reads MGHRA; CDR2 reads YSYEKL. The CDR3 is made up of 13 amino acids. The CDR3 sequence is CASSQGTEETQYF. CDR3 bases: TGTGCCAGCTCACAGGGGACAGAAGAGACCCAGTACTTC.

V gene TRBV12-3 or TRBV12-4 combines with J gene TRBJ2-3, with a tentative D call TRBD2 (6 bases). The CDR3 extends over 14 amino acids. V shed 7 bases and J shed 1 base, with 12 bases lying between them. The CDR3 loop is CASNRLVGTDTQYF. CDR3 nucleotide sequence: TGTGCCAGCAATCGACTAGTCGGCACAGATACGCAGTATTTT.

This clonotype occurred many times. This chain links TRBV3-1 with TRBJ2-7; no clear D gene. The V gene lost 4 bases and the J gene lost 7 bases, with 8 bases spanning the gap. The CDR3 covers 11 residues. CDR1 is LGHDT and CDR2 is YNNKEL in the germline V gene (reference sequence). In nucleotides, the CDR3 is TGTGCCAGCAGCCGGAGCAGGGAGCAGTACTTC. Translation: CASSRSREQYF.

The chain couples TRBV12-3 or TRBV12-4 to TRBJ2-5, with a weak D call TRBD2 (5 bases). Matching the DNA end better, TRBJ2-1 makes the J call doubtful. This CDR3 has 17 residues. Here the CDR3 DNA reads TGTGCCAGCAGTTCGGGTGGACTTGGGGTACGTACGGATGAGCAGTTCTTC. The encoded protein is CASSSGGLGVRTDEQFF.

This clonotype showed up many times. The chain links TRBV7-3 to TRBJ2-3, with 7 bases aligning to TRBD2. Per the germline V gene, CDR1 is SGHTA and CDR2 is FQGTGA. Losses at the gene ends were 4 bases for V and 8 bases for J; bases not matched to a gene: 6. The CDR3 totals 13 residues. CDR3 residues: CASSSGGLGTQYF. CDR3 bases: TGTGCCAGCAGCTCCGGGGGGTTGGGTACGCAGTATTTT.

There are a few counts of this clonotype. The genes are TRBV19 and TRBJ1-5, with 7 bases identical to TRBD1. V was pared by 5 bases and J by 2 bases, with 12 bases of the junction left unmatched. CDR1 LNHDA and CDR2 SQIVND come from the germline V gene (reference sequence). The CDR3 covers 17 residues. The CDR3 DNA sequence: TGTGCCAGTAGTGGCCTAAGGGAGGGGGCCCGCAATCAGCCCCAGCATTTT. This encodes CASSGLREGARNQPQHF.

The chain employs TRBV12-3 or TRBV12-4 and TRBJ1-1; D might be TRBD1 (5 bases). The CDR3 has 11 amino acids. Deletions cut 8 bases from V and 6 bases from J, with 10 bases between. CDR3 in amino acids: CASQGFAEAFF. The DNA for the CDR3 is TGTGCCAGCCAGGGTTTCGCTGAAGCTTTCTTT.

This clonotype has more than one count but fewer than ten. The CDR3 DNA follows: TGCGCCAGCAGCGGACGGGGACCGGGACCGGACCCCTACGAGCAGTACTTC. It codes for CASSGRGPGPDPYEQYF. The chain employs TRBV5-1 and TRBJ2-5, with D tentatively TRBD1 or TRBD2 (5 bases each). Matching the DNA end better, TRBJ2-7 makes the J call doubtful. This CDR3 contains 17 residues. Germline V gene data show CDR1 as SGHRS and CDR2 as YFSETQ.

This clonotype has a handful of counts. The rearrangement links TRBV20-1 to TRBJ2-3; TRBD2 is a possible D gene (5 bases). V was pared by 6 bases and J by 2 bases, with 12 bases between. There are 13 residues in the CDR3. CDR1 is DFQATT, CDR2 SNEGSKA, per germline (reference sequence). The CDR3 nucleotides read TGCAGTGCCACTCGGGGAGACACAGATACGCAGTATTTT. Translating it yields CSATRGDTDTQYF.

This sequence joins TRBV29-1 and TRBJ2-3; D call uncertain. The CDR3 runs to 14 residues. Germline-derived CDR1 and CDR2 are SQVTM and ANQGSEA. The ends were cut back, 0 bases at V and 5 bases at J, with 12 bases in the middle. The CDR3 protein is CSVEDSGIEDTQYF. CDR3 in DNA: TGCAGCGTTGAAGATTCTGGGATTGAAGATACGCAGTATTTT.

The V and J genes are TRBV27 and TRBJ1-2; 7 bases match TRBD1. The V gene end was trimmed by 6 bases and the J gene end by 10 bases; junction bases not matched to a gene: 14. Germline V gene sequence: CDR1 MNHEY, CDR2 SMNVEV (reference sequence). This CDR3 has 14 amino acids. CDR3 residues: CASSELGGDLVYTF. The CDR3 nucleotides read TGTGCCAGCAGCGAATTAGGGGGCGACTTGGTCTACACCTTC.

This CDR3 is CSVDGGREETQYF. The CDR3 DNA reads TGCAGCGTTGACGGCGGGAGGGAAGAGACCCAGTACTTC. V and J are TRBV29-1 and TRBJ2-5; 9 bases match TRBD2. The CDR3 is 13 residues long. V lost 3 bases, J lost 3 bases, and 2 bases stayed unmatched. Looked up from germline, CDR1 is SQVTM and CDR2 is ANQGSEA.

This chain connects TRBV2 to TRBJ1-4; D is unresolved. Per the germline V gene, CDR1 is SNHLY and CDR2 is FYNNEI. V lost 7 bases to trimming and J lost 7 bases, with 19 bases between them. The CDR3 consists of 15 residues. The CDR3 region is CASTGKAGIGEKLFF. The CDR3 nucleotides are TGTGCCAGCACCGGGAAAGCGGGAATAGGTGAAAAACTGTTTTTT.